The rows below give T cell receptor beta chains drawn from one sample of a study of shared clonotypes between healthy human individuals. Assay: immunoSEQ multiplex PCR; the TCRdb copy retains only in-frame clones and omits some. The sample has nearly 2 million clones; about 95% are singletons. The sample consisted of naive CD8+ T cells sorted from blood. The receptors were gathered from a man younger than 35 in good health. Both conserved end residues are part of each CDR3. The D gene is left open where the match is weak.

D	V	CDR3
TRBD1	TRBV28	CASSPPKNRGRPGGYGYTF
-	TRBV30	CAWSVSATNTGELFF
TRBD1	TRBV27	CASSLRGGHYGYTF
-	TRBV7-9	CASSFGDLEKLFF
TRBD2	TRBV11-2	CASSFLAGMGGELFF
-	TRBV4-3	CASSQDRSPTYEQYF
-	TRBV6-6	CASSYSPAVGGEAFF
TRBD1	TRBV6-1	CASSEGTVNYGYTF
-	TRBV9	CASSVVSGANVLTF
-	TRBV7-6	CASSRDGGKTQYF
-	TRBV5-6	CASSLDVTQYF
TRBD1	TRBV27	CASKQTGSYNEQFF
TRBD1	TRBV7-8	CASSLYLQGGEPLHF
TRBD1	TRBV19	CASSIDAGGVGTEAFF
-	TRBV2	CASSDPSLDGELFF
TRBD2	TRBV4-1	CASSHSGLAGTPYEQYF
-	TRBV4-3	CASSESLGGNYGYTF
-	TRBV6-5	CASSSGGIGYTF
TRBD1	TRBV28	CASSLVGTGGYTF
-	TRBV28	CASSLYQGNTEAFF
-	TRBV30	CAWSVPPKYEQYF
-	TRBV6-1	CASSGWTQNGYTF
-	TRBV7-8	CASSSRDGVNTGELFF
-	TRBV11-2	CASSLDSPEQYF